The T cell receptor beta chain under discussion was sequenced for a study of blood T cell repertoires in COVID-19. The CDR3 extends over 16 amino acids. From germline, CDR1 is LNHDA and CDR2 SQIVND (reference sequence). V lost 0 bases to trimming and J lost 2 bases; unmatched junction nucleotides: 7. Profiling relied on immunoSEQ multiplex PCR, and the TCRdb table lists in-frame clones only, not all of them. The sample shows around 200,000 clones, 85% of them seen only once. Sequencing used PBMCs or T cells enriched from blood (not recorded which). The receptor was derived from a man aged 35 to 55 who had recovered from COVID-19. This chain joins TRBV19 and TRBJ2-7; 7 nucleotides agree with TRBD2. The CDR3 nucleotides are TGTGCCAGTAGTATAGACGCAAGCGGGAACACCTACGAGCAGTACTTC. Translation: CASSIDASGNTYEQYF.